This T cell receptor (beta chain) appears in the sequencing data of a study of OX40 agonist ivuxolimab in advanced cancers. Germline V lookup: CDR1 LNHNV, CDR2 YYDKDF (reference sequence). CDR3 length: 15 amino acids. Trimming cost V 2 bases and J 5 bases, with 14 bases left between them. The assay was immunoSEQ multiplex PCR, and TCRdb's table has in-frame clones only and misses some. The data show just over 40,000 clones, about 91% seen once. The TCR was taken from an adult with an advanced solid tumor such as melanoma, head and neck, liver or kidney cancer. The chain is built from TRBV15 and TRBJ2-3, with TRBD2 as a possible D gene (6 bases). The starting material was CD4+ or CD8+ T cells sorted from blood, obtained in a trial of the OX40 agonist ivuxolimab. CDR3 region: CATSRTRDWLDTQYF. The CDR3 DNA reads as TGTGCCACCAGCAGAACAAGGGACTGGTTAGATACGCAGTATTTT.